The 31 T cell receptor beta chains below all came from one sample that was sequenced in a study of beta chain features in type 1 diabetes. Study-level points and caveats: TCRB CDR3 length was moderately but significantly reduced in all four CD4+ subsets of Type 1 diabetes patients.

Since all of the isolated RNA was reverse transcribed, expressed TCRB transcripts were what got sequenced. Sequenced by immunoSEQ multiplex PCR; TCRdb stores in-frame clones only, minus some. The table includes about 300,000 clones, around an eighth detected once. Antigens for these TCRs are unknown. The sequenced sample was naive CD4+ T cells from blood. Source of these receptors: a woman aged 18-29 years with type 1 diabetes.

This chain connects TRBV29-1 to TRBJ1-1, with 8 bases fitting TRBD1. Germline V gene sequence: CDR1 SQVTM, CDR2 ANQGSEA. CDR3 length: 14 amino acids. The V and J ends lost 4 bases and 8 bases, in that order; junction bases with no gene match: 12. The chain's CDR3 is CSVGTGQGTGEAFF. CDR3 DNA sequence: TGCAGCGTTGGGACCGGACAGGGCACAGGGGAAGCTTTCTTT.

This chain uses TRBV7-3 with TRBJ2-1, with no clear D. Germline V gene data show CDR1 as SGHTA and CDR2 as FQGTGA. Deletions cut 5 bases from V and 8 bases from J, with 13 bases between. The CDR3 spans 13 residues. The CDR3 sequence is CASSPHELHEQFF. The CDR3 DNA sequence: TGTGCCAGCAGCCCCCACGAGTTGCATGAGCAGTTCTTC.

This chain links TRBV28 with TRBJ2-6; a possible D gene is TRBD1 (7 bases). Deletions cut 7 bases from V and 4 bases from J, with 14 bases between. The CDR3 has 15 residues. Germline-derived CDR1 and CDR2 are MDHEN and SYDVKM. The CDR3 DNA reads as TGTGCCAGCACCCCAGGGGGGCGAGGGGCCAACGTCCTGACTTTC. It specifies CASTPGGRGANVLTF.

The chain links TRBV21-1 to TRBJ1-2; the table assigns TRBD1, which was not confirmed against the DNA. TRBV21-1 is termed a pseudogene. This CDR3 is built from 13 residues. The CDR3 DNA reads TGTGCCAGCACCAGATGGAACAGGTCTGGCTACACCTTC. This gives the protein CASTRWNRSGYTF.

This chain uses TRBV28 with TRBJ2-7; possible D gene TRBD2, 5 bases. The CDR3 totals 12 residues. V lost 7 bases to trimming and J lost 3 bases, with 10 bases between them. CDR1 and CDR2 (germline): MDHEN, SYDVKM. CDR3 bases: TGTGCCAGCACAGTTGCGGGCTACGAGCAGTACTTC. Amino acids: CASTVAGYEQYF.

This clone was detected a few times. V and J are TRBV30 and TRBJ2-7; 10 bases are shared with TRBD2. Looked up from germline, CDR1 is GTSNPN and CDR2 is SVGIG (reference sequence). The V segment lost 4 bases and the J segment 4 bases; nucleotides outside the gene matches: 7. The CDR3 runs 14 residues. CDR3 sequence reads: CAWKRAGGGYEQYF. The CDR3 bases are TGTGCCTGGAAGCGAGCGGGAGGGGGGTACGAGCAGTACTTC.

This clone was detected only a few times. The genes are TRBV29-1 and TRBJ2-1, with D possibly matching TRBD2 (6 bases). The CDR3 consists of 14 residues. From germline, CDR1 is SQVTM and CDR2 ANQGSEA. V dropped 7 bases and J dropped 1 base, with 14 bases sitting between them. The CDR3 here is CSGRGLSSYNEQFF. DNA of the CDR3: TGCAGCGGGAGGGGTCTTAGTTCCTACAATGAGCAGTTCTTC.

The rearrangement uses TRBV25-1 and TRBJ1-2; D is unclear. Trimming shortened V by 5 bases and J by 4 bases, and 14 bases separated the two germline ends. This CDR3 region has 14 residues. Germline loops: CDR1 MGHDK, CDR2 SYGVNS. DNA of the CDR3: TGTGCCAGCAGTCCCCGAAGAGGGTCCTATGGCTACACCTTC. Its protein is CASSPRRGSYGYTF.

This chain links TRBV6-6 with TRBJ2-7; 7 positions agree with TRBD1. J was trimmed by 3 bases and V by 4 bases; bases with no gene match: 9. This CDR3 comprises 15 residues. Germline CDR1 MNHNY, CDR2 SVGAGI (reference sequence). The CDR3 reads CASSSPTGTGYEQYF. Here the CDR3 DNA reads TGTGCCAGCAGTTCACCGACAGGGACGGGCTACGAGCAGTACTTC.

J is TRBJ2-1 and V is TRBV2, with 9 nucleotides matching TRBD2. The ends lost 7 bases at V and 3 bases at J; junction bases unmatched: 10. This CDR3 has 16 residues. Germline CDR1 SNHLY, CDR2 FYNNEI. CDR3 nucleotide sequence: TGTGCCAGCACTCAGGAGGGACTAGCCGGCTACAATGAGCAGTTCTTC. Its protein is CASTQEGLAGYNEQFF.

This chain uses TRBV28 with TRBJ1-1; no reliable D call. Trimming took 1 base from V and 4 from J, leaving 13 bases between them. The germline V gene has CDR1 MDHEN and CDR2 SYDVKM. The CDR3 sequence is 15 residues long. DNA for the CDR3: TGTGCCAGCAGTTTATTGAGGCTGCGGGGCACTGAAGCTTTCTTT. Protein: CASSLLRLRGTEAFF.

The chain has TRBV27 and TRBJ2-1; the D gene is possibly TRBD2 (9 bases). Germline CDR1 and CDR2: MNHEY and SMNVEV (reference sequence). The CDR3 is 18 amino acids. V dropped 3 bases and J dropped 5 bases, with 23 bases sitting between them. CDR3: CASSLTGAAGGQNNEQFF. The CDR3 coding sequence is TGTGCCAGCAGTTTGACAGGGGCGGCGGGAGGGCAAAACAATGAGCAGTTCTTC.

V is TRBV4-1 and J is TRBJ2-3, with 14 bases matching TRBD2. V gave up 1 base and J gave up 6 bases; unmatched junction bases: 6. The CDR3 loop spans 17 amino acids. Germline CDR1 reads MGHRA; CDR2 reads YSYEKL. The CDR3 protein is CASSQGSTSGGVDTQYF. In nucleotides, the CDR3 is TGCGCCAGCAGCCAAGGTTCGACTAGCGGGGGGGTCGATACGCAGTATTTT.

This clone occurred a few times. This sequence joins TRBV19 and TRBJ1-2; possible D gene TRBD1, 6 bases. Germline CDR1 reads LNHDA; CDR2 reads SQIVND (reference sequence). V dropped 5 bases and J dropped 4 bases, with 14 bases sitting between them. The CDR3 loop spans 14 amino acids. The CDR3 region has the DNA TGTGCCAGTAGTCGCCGCCTGGACAGCTATGGCTACACCTTC. The encoded protein is CASSRRLDSYGYTF.

The rearrangement links TRBV30 to TRBJ2-3; D call uncertain. Per germline, CDR1 GTSNPN and CDR2 SVGIG (reference sequence). The CDR3 runs to 15 residues. The V and J ends lost 1 base and 0 bases respectively, with 11 bases between them. The CDR3 sequence: CAWSELVTSTDTQYF. Here the CDR3 DNA reads TGTGCCTGGAGTGAGTTAGTGACTAGCACAGATACGCAGTATTTT.

This clone was detected only a few times. The chain couples TRBV9 to TRBJ1-3, with 8 bases matching TRBD1. From germline, CDR1 is SGDLS and CDR2 YYNGEE. The CDR3 loop spans 15 amino acids. With V trimmed by 4 bases and J by 2 bases, 5 bases remained unmatched. CDR3 loop: CASSRQGTTGNTIYF. The CDR3 nucleotides are TGTGCCAGCAGCCGACAGGGGACGACTGGAAACACCATATATTTT.

This chain links TRBV30 with TRBJ2-1; D is unclear. Germline CDR1 and CDR2: GTSNPN and SVGIG (reference sequence). The CDR3 totals 11 residues. V was cut by 0 bases and J by 15 bases, with 12 bases left in between. The CDR3: CAWSVSKTRFF. CDR3 nucleotides: TGTGCCTGGAGTGTATCCAAGACACGGTTCTTC.

The chain is built from TRBV19 and TRBJ2-3, with 8 bases matching TRBD2. Germline V gene lookup returns CDR1 LNHDA and CDR2 SQIVND (reference sequence). The CDR3 covers 17 residues. V trimming: 9 bases; J trimming: 6 bases; junction bases outside the gene matches: 20. The CDR3 region is CASEDAGAGEHKDTQYF. The CDR3 bases are TGTGCCAGCGAGGACGCGGGAGCGGGAGAGCATAAGGATACGCAGTATTTT.

This clone has only a few counts. The rearrangement links TRBV28 to TRBJ2-5; 7 bases are a match to TRBD1. With 8 bases clipped from V and 6 bases from J, the junction kept 21 bases outside the gene matches. There are 17 residues in the CDR3. Per the germline V gene, CDR1 is MDHEN and CDR2 is SYDVKM. The DNA of the CDR3 is TGTGCCAGCCCTCCGACAGGGCCTATGAGTACTCCCCAGACCCAGTACTTC. Protein sequence: CASPPTGPMSTPQTQYF.

This clone was detected only a few times. This CDR3 is also generated by other DNA sequences in the sample. The rearrangement joins TRBV7-9 to TRBJ2-3, with D unresolved. From germline, CDR1 is SEHNR and CDR2 FQNEAQ (reference sequence). The CDR3 totals 14 residues. The V end lost 3 bases, the J end lost 0 bases, and 7 bases lay between the germline ends. The CDR3 DNA reads TGTGCCAGCAGCTTTACCGGGAGCACAGATACGCAGTATTTT. This gives the protein CASSFTGSTDTQYF. Full variable domain (rest looked up from reference TRBV7-9 and TRBJ2-3): DTGVSQNPRHKITKRGQNVTFRCDPISEHNRLYWYRQTLGQGPEFLTYFQNEAQLEKSRLLSDRFSAERPKGSFSTLEIQRTEQGDSAMYLCASSFTGSTDTQYFGPGTRLTVL.

This clone was observed a few times. The V gene is TRBV21-1, the J gene TRBJ2-7; the table's D call TRBD2 went unverified against the DNA. TRBV21-1 is noted as a pseudogene. The CDR3 sequence is 15 residues long. CDR3 loop: CASSKDTAEAYEQYV. The DNA for the CDR3 is TGTGCCAGCAGCAAAGATACGGCGGAGGCTTACGAGCAGTACGTC.

A remark on this clone: This sample includes further DNA sequences coding for the same CDR3. V usage is TRBV29-1 and J usage is TRBJ1-1; D is uncertain. The ends were cut back, 7 bases at V and 1 base at J, with 13 bases in the middle. The CDR3 spans 13 residues. The V gene's germline CDR1 is SQVTM and CDR2 ANQGSEA. CDR3 sequence (DNA): TGCAGCGCCCCGGGAAGAGGGAACACTGAAGCTTTCTTT. This translates into CSAPGRGNTEAFF.

In this sample, this clone turned up a few times. The chain recombines TRBV18 with TRBJ2-5; TRBD1 matches 9 bases. The V segment lost 1 base and the J segment 4 bases; nucleotides outside the gene matches: 4. CDR3 size: 15 residues. The germline V gene has CDR1 KGHSH and CDR2 LQKENI. The CDR3 reads CASSPRTGEGETQYF. The CDR3, as DNA: TGTGCCAGCTCACCACGGACAGGGGAAGGAGAGACCCAGTACTTC.

The gene calls are TRBV27 and TRBJ1-2; TRBD1 aligns across 7 bases. V shed 5 bases, J shed 4 bases, and the junction held 4 bases outside the gene matches. CDR1 and CDR2 (germline): MNHEY, SMNVEV (reference sequence). The CDR3 length is 13 residues. CDR3 in amino acids: CASSPQGTYGYTF. CDR3 bases: TGTGCCAGCAGTCCACAGGGGACCTATGGCTACACCTTC.

This chain connects TRBV7-9 to TRBJ2-1; TRBD2 is a possible D gene (7 bases). V was clipped by 11 bases and J by 6 bases, with 20 bases between them. CDR1 is SEHNR, CDR2 FQNEAQ, per germline (reference sequence). This CDR3 contains 14 residues. CDR3 coding DNA: TGTGCCGGAGGGGGGGGCAGCTTTAGCAATGAGCAGTTCTTC. The encoded protein is CAGGGGSFSNEQFF.

The chain joins TRBV7-2 to TRBJ1-1; no clear D gene. The germline gives CDR1 SGHTA, CDR2 FQGNSA. The CDR3 covers 15 residues. Trimming took 5 bases from V and 5 from J, leaving 18 bases between them. CDR3 in amino acids: CASSPKAALRTEAFF. The CDR3 DNA is TGTGCCAGCAGCCCCAAGGCGGCTTTAAGGACTGAAGCTTTCTTT.

J is TRBJ2-7 and V is TRBV7-2, with TRBD1 identical over 7 bases. Germline loops: CDR1 SGHTA, CDR2 FQGNSA. V was clipped by 4 bases and J by 1 base; unmatched bases: 4. The CDR3 has 14 amino acids. CDR3 region: CASSSLGQSYEQYF. CDR3 sequence (DNA): TGTGCCAGCAGCTCCTTGGGACAGTCCTACGAGCAGTACTTC.

The gene calls are TRBV28 and TRBJ2-3; D might be TRBD2 (5 bases). Trimming removed 6 bases at V and 9 bases at J, with 10 bases between. This CDR3 contains 11 residues. The V gene's germline CDR1 is MDHEN and CDR2 SYDVKM. This CDR3 reads CASREADTQYF. The CDR3 region has the DNA TGTGCCAGCAGGGAAGCGGACACGCAGTATTTT.

This clone showed up just a few times. V is TRBV5-1 and J is TRBJ2-5, with D maybe TRBD1 (6 bases). Trimming left V 4 bases short and J 1 base short, with 11 bases between. Germline assignment: CDR1 SGHRS and CDR2 YFSETQ. The length of the CDR3 is 14 residues. CDR3 region: CASSPGQTQETQYF. The DNA of the CDR3 is TGCGCCAGCAGCCCCGGACAGACCCAAGAGACCCAGTACTTC.

V gene TRBV6-6 combines with J gene TRBJ2-7, with a weak D call TRBD2 (5 bases). V was clipped by 6 bases and J by 0 bases, with 12 bases between them. CDR1 is MNHNY, CDR2 SVGAGI, per germline (reference sequence). The CDR3 extends over 14 amino acids. The CDR3 region is CASSQDGVSYEQYF. The CDR3 DNA reads TGTGCCAGCAGCCAGGACGGGGTCTCCTACGAGCAGTACTTC.

The chain has TRBV5-1 and TRBJ2-3; 7 bases are a match to TRBD1. The V gene's germline CDR1 is SGHRS and CDR2 YFSETQ. The CDR3 consists of 15 residues. V lost 3 bases to trimming and J lost 2 bases; unmatched junction nucleotides: 6. CDR3 bases: TGCGCCAGCAGCTATTGGGACAGATACACAGATACGCAGTATTTT. Its protein is CASSYWDRYTDTQYF.